This T cell receptor beta chain emerged from a study of tumor-infiltrating lymphocytes in primary liver carcinoma. Germline V gene lookup returns CDR1 DFQATT and CDR2 SNEGSKA (reference sequence). The CDR3 is 14 amino acids. TCR beta cDNA was reverse-transcribed from roughly 520 ng of total RNA. The reaction used a constant-region primer and ProtoScript II reverse transcriptase. The TCR beta library was amplified through three nested multiplex PCR rounds in a modified ARM-PCR procedure. TRBV1-TRBV30 forward primers and a C-beta reverse primer were used in the first two PCR rounds, which each ran for approximately 10 cycles. TCRdb ran MiXCR on the multiplex PCR reads and lists one entry per CDR3 protein. The sample includes 100,000 to 150,000 distinct CDR3 sequences, around 60% of them seen just once. Starting material for RNA and DNA co-extraction consisted of 20-30 mg of unsorted bulk tissue. Five separate regions of each tumor underwent sampling.

A word on this clonotype: The junction departs from germline at one end; a sequencing error may be responsible.

The rearrangement joins TRBV20-1 to TRBJ2-5; 8 bases match TRBD2. This clonotype originated in a woman between 55 and 75 years old with primary liver carcinoma and hepatitis B virus infection. Specimen: liver tumor tissue from sampling region 3. Subset given: tumor region T3, left-lateral pole. This chain's CDR3 is CGARPGGRSETQYF. In nucleotides, the CDR3 is TGCGGTGCTAGACCGGGGGGGAGGAGCGAGACCCAGTACTTC.